These 29 T cell receptor beta chains came from one sample sequenced in a study of Ad26.COV2.S vaccination and SARS-CoV-2 variants (TCRdb year 2021). The sample's treatment or condition label, decoded: roughly 18 received Ad26.COV2.S at low or high dose, single or two shots; about 5 received placebo; per-sample allocation not given. For vaccine and placebo recipients, repertoires were sequenced using samples collected on day 63 after the first injection. Preparation of the library involved the immunoSEQ multiplex PCR assay. This immuneACCESS table, as held by TCRdb, lists in-frame sequences with V and J called but not all clones. Of the missing ones, under half trace to an unresolved V gene in checked studies; the others have no known cause. The sample records around 240,000 clones, 88% of which are singletons. Of the sample, about 10% falls within the top ten clones. Material: peripheral blood, obtained in a trial of Ad26.COV2.S vaccine versus placebo. All receptors derive from a person aged 18-60 years who received the Ad26.COV2.S COVID-19 vaccine or a placebo.

This chain connects TRBV5-4 to TRBJ2-7, with D perhaps given as TRBD1 or TRBD2 (7 bases each). CDR1 is SGHNT, CDR2 YYREEE, per germline (reference sequence). With 2 bases removed from V and 2 bases from J, the gap between germline ends came to 14 bases. This CDR3 is built from 15 residues. The CDR3 coding sequence is TGTGCCAGCAGCTTCGGCCAGGGGGGGACCTACGAGCAGTACTTC. This translates into CASSFGQGGTYEQYF.

As DNA, the CDR3 is TGTGCCAGCTCACCGACCACGGGGCCTGCGGACGAGCAGTACTTC. It translates to CASSPTTGPADEQYF. The chain joins TRBV18 to TRBJ2-7; the D call may be TRBD1 or TRBD2 (5 bases each). V was pared by 3 bases and J by 5 bases, with 17 bases between. The CDR3 consists of 15 residues. Germline V lookup: CDR1 KGHSH, CDR2 LQKENI.

This rearrangement joins TRBV7-2 to TRBJ2-4; D unclear. The CDR3 is 17 amino acids. V lost 5 bases and J 0 bases, leaving 17 bases between the germline ends. CDR1 SGHTA and CDR2 FQGNSA come from the germline V gene. The CDR3 DNA sequence: TGTGCCAGCAGCCCGACCTCACGAGGCCTAGCCAAAAACATTCAGTACTTC. Amino acids: CASSPTSRGLAKNIQYF.

This clone has just a few counts. The chain is built from TRBV5-1 and TRBJ1-1; maybe TRBD1 (5 bases). Germline V gene sequence: CDR1 SGHRS, CDR2 YFSETQ. This CDR3 comprises 14 residues. The V and J ends lost 0 bases and 4 bases respectively, with 10 bases between them. This CDR3 reads CASSLEPGTTEAFF. DNA of the CDR3: TGCGCCAGCAGCTTGGAACCAGGGACCACTGAAGCTTTCTTT.

This clone was recorded once. This rearrangement joins TRBV7-3 to TRBJ1-3, with D tentatively TRBD1 (5 bases). The CDR3 is 14 residues long. Germline-derived CDR1 and CDR2 are SGHTA and FQGTGA. V was cut by 4 bases and J by 4 bases, with 11 bases left in between. CDR3 sequence (DNA): TGTGCCAGCAGCTCCGGGACTGCCGGAAACACCATATATTTT. Its translation: CASSSGTAGNTIYF.

This clone came up a few times. The V call is TRBV4-2, the J call TRBJ1-5; D not certain. Germline V gene sequence: CDR1 LGHNA, CDR2 YNFKEQ. The CDR3 has 15 residues. V was cut by 4 bases and J by 1 base, with 11 bases left in between. The CDR3 region is CASSPSGSSNQPQHF. The CDR3 DNA reads as TGTGCCAGCAGCCCGTCTGGCTCAAGCAATCAGCCCCAGCATTTT.

V and J are TRBV24-1 and TRBJ2-7; 7 bases line up with TRBD2. CDR1 and CDR2 (germline): KGHDR, SFDVKD. The CDR3 has 14 amino acids. V lost 4 bases to trimming and J lost 2 bases; unmatched junction nucleotides: 4. CDR3 nucleotides: TGTGCCACCAGTGAAACCGGGACTACCTACGAGCAGTACTTC. This codes for CATSETGTTYEQYF.

This clone occurred once. This specimen includes other DNA sequences encoding the same CDR3. J is TRBJ1-5 and V is TRBV5-5, with D tentatively TRBD1 (5 bases). In germline, CDR1 is SGHKS, CDR2 YYEKEE (reference sequence). V was pared by 3 bases and J by 2 bases, with 9 bases between. The CDR3 totals 14 residues. The chain's CDR3 is CASSWDGGNQPQHF. In DNA form, the CDR3 reads TGTGCCAGCAGCTGGGACGGTGGCAATCAGCCCCAGCATTTT.

V gene TRBV19 combines with J gene TRBJ2-5; tentative D call: TRBD1 (6 bases). The V gene lost 6 bases and the J gene lost 1 base, with 9 bases spanning the gap. The germline CDR1 and CDR2 sequences are LNHDA and SQIVND (reference sequence). This CDR3 is built from 13 residues. The CDR3 is CASRLGGQETQYF. CDR3 nucleotides: TGTGCCAGTAGATTAGGGGGCCAAGAGACCCAGTACTTC.

DNA of the CDR3: TGTGCCAGCAGCCAAGACGTCAACAGGACCCCAACGGCCAAGAGCACAGATACGCAGTATTTT. Protein sequence: CASSQDVNRTPTAKSTDTQYF. The chain is built from TRBV3-1 (or the pseudogene TRBV3-2) and TRBJ2-3, with D maybe TRBD1 (5 bases). Per germline, CDR1 LGHDT and CDR2 YNNKEL (reference sequence). The CDR3 contains 21 residues. Between the trimmed V and J ends, which lost 0 bases and 0 bases, there was a span of 25 bases.

The gene calls are TRBV6-5 and TRBJ1-6, with a possible D match to TRBD1 (5 bases). The CDR3 length is 14 residues. Germline CDR1 is MNHEY and CDR2 is SVGAGI. The germline V and J ends were trimmed by 5 bases and 7 bases, with 12 bases remaining between them. Here the CDR3 reads CASSRGTENSPLHF. As DNA, the CDR3 is TGTGCCAGCAGTCGCGGGACGGAAAATTCACCCCTCCACTTT.

This chain connects TRBV27 to TRBJ1-2; 7 bases line up with TRBD1. This CDR3 is built from 14 residues. J lost 4 bases, V lost 6 bases, and 8 bases had no gene match. The germline V gene has CDR1 MNHEY and CDR2 SMNVEV (reference sequence). In nucleotides, the CDR3 is TGTGCCAGCAGCCACAGGGGTGTCAGCTATGGCTACACCTTC. It encodes CASSHRGVSYGYTF.

The rearrangement joins TRBV11-2 to TRBJ2-2; D may correspond to TRBD1 or TRBD2 (5 bases each). V gave up 2 bases and J gave up 6 bases, with 13 bases separating them. This CDR3 spans 15 amino acids. Germline V gene data show CDR1 as SGHAT and CDR2 as FQNNGV. In DNA form, the CDR3 reads TGTGCCAGCAGCTTAAGAGGGACCTATTCCGGGGAGCTGTTTTTT. It encodes CASSLRGTYSGELFF.

The chain uses TRBV27 and TRBJ2-4, with 12 bases that match TRBD1. The CDR3 has 19 residues. Per germline, CDR1 MNHEY and CDR2 SMNVEV (reference sequence). The ends lost 6 bases at V and 4 bases at J; junction bases unmatched: 16. The CDR3 DNA is TGTGCCAGCAGCCAGGGACAGGGGGCTTTTTTAGGAATTAAAAACATTCAGTACTTC. This sequence encodes CASSQGQGAFLGIKNIQYF.

J is TRBJ1-1 and V is TRBV27; D is possibly TRBD1 (6 bases). Germline CDR1 is MNHEY and CDR2 is SMNVEV (reference sequence). CDR3 length: 13 amino acids. Trimming left V 5 bases short and J 6 bases short, with 13 bases between. The CDR3, as DNA: TGTGCCAGCAGTCGGCAGGGGTTCTCTGAAGCTTTCTTT. This encodes CASSRQGFSEAFF.

V and J are TRBV20-1 and TRBJ2-5, with D perhaps TRBD1 (6 bases). The CDR3 is made up of 12 amino acids. V lost 3 bases, J lost 9 bases, and 14 bases lay in between. Germline CDR1 reads DFQATT; CDR2 reads SNEGSKA (reference sequence). CDR3 residues: CSASVAGDPQYF. CDR3 DNA sequence: TGCAGTGCTAGTGTGGCAGGGGATCCCCAGTACTTC.

DNA of the CDR3: TGTGCCAGCAGCGGGGGCGGGAGGCCCACCGGGGAGCTGTTTTTT. Encoded protein: CASSGGGRPTGELFF. The chain carries TRBV7-2 and TRBJ2-2, with 8 bases that match TRBD2. This CDR3 has 15 residues. V was clipped by 5 bases and J by 4 bases; unmatched bases: 6. Germline CDR1 reads SGHTA; CDR2 reads FQGNSA.

The chain combines TRBV6-2 or TRBV6-3 with TRBJ2-7; either TRBD1 or TRBD2 may supply D (5 bases each). Germline CDR1 reads MNHEY; CDR2 reads SVGEGT. The CDR3 contains 15 residues. V was pared by 5 bases and J by 2 bases, with 16 bases between. The CDR3 DNA reads TGTGCCAGCAGTGGGACGAAAACCGGTGCCTACGAGCAGTACTTC. Protein: CASSGTKTGAYEQYF.

The rearrangement uses TRBV15 and TRBJ2-5; D is uncertain. The CDR3 consists of 12 residues. V was clipped by 0 bases and J by 5 bases, with 4 bases between them. Germline V gene data show CDR1 as LNHNV and CDR2 as YYDKDF (reference sequence). CDR3 bases: TGTGCCACCAGCAGAGAGGGGGAGACCCAGTACTTC. Amino acids: CATSREGETQYF.

The genes are TRBV7-9 and TRBJ2-1; 15 bases are shared with TRBD2. V lost 5 bases and J lost 10; bases outside the gene matches: 12. The CDR3 has 17 amino acids. CDR1 SEHNR and CDR2 FQNEAQ come from the germline V gene (reference sequence). The CDR3 spells CASSPRLGLAGGEEQFF. The CDR3, as DNA: TGTGCCAGCAGCCCCCGTCTAGGACTAGCGGGGGGGGAAGAGCAGTTCTTC.

This chain connects TRBV11-1 to TRBJ2-5, with D possibly being TRBD1 (6 bases). The CDR3 contains 15 residues. CDR1 and CDR2 from the germline V gene are SGHAT and FQDESV (reference sequence). V dropped 4 bases and J dropped 5 bases, with 17 bases sitting between them. The CDR3 sequence: CASSSYNREGETQYF. In nucleotides, the CDR3 is TGTGCCAGCAGCTCGTACAACAGGGAAGGGGAGACCCAGTACTTC.

The rearrangement links TRBV30 to TRBJ2-3; D unclear. The CDR3 is made up of 14 amino acids. Germline values: CDR1 GTSNPN, CDR2 SVGIG (reference sequence). V was shortened by 5 bases and J by 2 bases, with 14 bases between the two germline ends. Here the CDR3 reads CAWADGATTDTQYF. CDR3 bases: TGTGCCTGGGCAGACGGAGCAACCACAGATACGCAGTATTTT.

The chain couples TRBV6-2 or TRBV6-3 to TRBJ2-7, with a possible D match to TRBD2 (5 bases). The V gene's germline CDR1 is MNHEY and CDR2 SVGEGT. Trimming left V 3 bases short and J 7 bases short, with 13 bases between. The CDR3 covers 13 residues. The CDR3 sequence is CASSYRGPWEQYF. CDR3 sequence (DNA): TGTGCCAGCAGTTATCGAGGGCCCTGGGAGCAGTACTTC.

CDR3 sequence: CASKLYGYTF. In DNA form, the CDR3 reads TGTGCCAGCAAGCTCTATGGCTACACCTTC. The chain employs TRBV6-5 and TRBJ1-2; unclear D gene. Germline loops: CDR1 MNHEY, CDR2 SVGAGI. V lost 7 bases to trimming and J lost 4 bases, with 4 bases between them. This CDR3 comprises 10 residues.

This clone appeared once. The chain employs TRBV29-1 and TRBJ2-7; 10 bases map to TRBD1. V was pared by 4 bases and J by 7 bases, with 4 bases of the junction left unmatched. Looked up from germline, CDR1 is SQVTM and CDR2 is ANQGSEA. This CDR3 has 12 residues. The CDR3 is CSVVGQGIEQYF. In DNA form, the CDR3 reads TGCAGCGTTGTGGGACAGGGGATAGAGCAGTACTTC.

This chain uses TRBV28 with TRBJ2-3; TRBD2 matches 8 bases. CDR1 is MDHEN and CDR2 is SYDVKM in the germline V gene. The CDR3 length is 15 residues. With 6 bases clipped from V and 5 bases from J, the junction kept 10 bases outside the gene matches. CDR3 DNA: TGTGCCAGCAGCTTAGACGGGAGGGCCCAAGATACGCAGTATTTT. Residues: CASSLDGRAQDTQYF.

In DNA, the CDR3 is TGTGCCAGCAGCTTCTTCCGGGACAAAGTGAACACCGGGGAGCTGTTTTTT. It is translated as CASSFFRDKVNTGELFF. The J gene is TRBJ2-2, the V gene TRBV7-9, with a weak D call TRBD1 (6 bases). The CDR3 is 17 amino acids. Trimming removed 3 bases at V and 1 base at J, with 15 bases between. Germline CDR1 SEHNR, CDR2 FQNEAQ (reference sequence).

The genes are TRBV6-1 and TRBJ1-1; possibly TRBD1 for D (5 bases). The length of the CDR3 is 15 residues. Germline V gene data show CDR1 as MNHNS and CDR2 as SASEGT. The V end lost 3 bases, the J end lost 0 bases, and 11 bases lay between the germline ends. The CDR3 protein is CASSDRAALNTEAFF. The CDR3 nucleotides are TGTGCCAGCAGTGACAGGGCCGCGCTGAACACTGAAGCTTTCTTT.

The chain employs TRBV24-1 and TRBJ2-6, with a possible D match to TRBD1 (5 bases). There are 15 residues in the CDR3. Germline lookup yields CDR1 KGHDR and CDR2 SFDVKD. With 3 bases removed from V and 3 bases from J, the gap between germline ends came to 8 bases. CDR3 nucleotides: TGTGCCACCAGTGATCCCAGGGATGGGGCCAACGTCCTGACTTTC. This translates into CATSDPRDGANVLTF.